This T cell receptor (beta chain) is drawn from a study of blood T cell repertoires in COVID-19 (dated by TCRdb to about 2020). A note on the overall study: Collaborator samples came from the United States, Italy and Spain and covered acute and convalescent phases of COVID-19. HLA class I and class II types, where available, came from metadata supplied by the sample provider rather than from assay-based typing. The material from the prospective study consisted of cDNA or gDNA derived from T cells, B-cell-depleted T cells, or PBMCs. Samples were obtained from the ongoing ImmuneRACE study (first 160 participants) and from approximately 1,200 subjects provided by 6 global collaborators. Deeply sampled blood TCRbeta repertoires from subjects exposed to, actively infected with, or recovered from COVID-19 were included in the dataset. The repertoires were released in a freely available public database intended as a resource for research on the immune response to SARS-CoV-2. Nearly every sample came with metadata listing a de-identified subject ID, COVID-19 status, age in years and sex. What the study reported, not specific to this receptor: The amount of clinical and demographic metadata varied by source and participant and was provided uncurated.

Concerning this clone itself: What this receptor recognizes is not known. Base quality data are lacking; no much larger clone is found one base away.

Whole blood was collected in K2EDTA tubes by collaborating institutions according to the institutions' own protocols. For TCRbeta analysis, collaborators shipped samples as frozen whole blood, isolated PBMCs, or DNA extracted from either of those sample types. TCRbeta CDR3 regions were amplified from genomic DNA using the immunoSEQ Assay, a bias-controlled multiplex PCR. Under the source paper's analysis protocol: Within the assay, amplification of reference gene primers was used to estimate how many nucleated cells each sample contained. Sequence reads were collapsed and filtered to measure the absolute abundance of every unique TCRbeta CDR3 rearrangement. Productive Simpson clonality was computed per sample as the square root of Simpson's diversity index over productive rearrangements. TCRdb limited this immuneACCESS table to in-frame rearrangements with V and J called. A share of clones is missing; checked studies link under half to unresolved V genes, and the rest is unexplained. Clone size and the V and J calls come from that table; the DNA yielded D and trimming. The table for this sample lists about 270,000 clones; 82% of them were counted only once. The biggest ten clones account for around 2.9% of the sample.

The V and J ends are trimmed by 6 bases and 1 base, leaving 13 bases between them. The CDR3 runs 15 amino acids, cysteine and phenylalanine included. Only the CDR3 part of the read is kept: 45 bases, read in frame from the first base. Per the germline V gene, MNHEY is the CDR1 and SVGAGI is the CDR2. The V and J genes are TRBV6-5 and TRBJ1-5; a weak D assignment points to TRBD1 (6 bases agree). Sequenced: peripheral blood. This clonotype was obtained from a woman younger than 30 with acute or convalescent COVID-19. The nucleotide sequence reads TGTGCCAGCAGGCGGACAGAGAGAAGCAATCAGCCCCAGCATTTT. This codes for CASRRTERSNQPQHF.